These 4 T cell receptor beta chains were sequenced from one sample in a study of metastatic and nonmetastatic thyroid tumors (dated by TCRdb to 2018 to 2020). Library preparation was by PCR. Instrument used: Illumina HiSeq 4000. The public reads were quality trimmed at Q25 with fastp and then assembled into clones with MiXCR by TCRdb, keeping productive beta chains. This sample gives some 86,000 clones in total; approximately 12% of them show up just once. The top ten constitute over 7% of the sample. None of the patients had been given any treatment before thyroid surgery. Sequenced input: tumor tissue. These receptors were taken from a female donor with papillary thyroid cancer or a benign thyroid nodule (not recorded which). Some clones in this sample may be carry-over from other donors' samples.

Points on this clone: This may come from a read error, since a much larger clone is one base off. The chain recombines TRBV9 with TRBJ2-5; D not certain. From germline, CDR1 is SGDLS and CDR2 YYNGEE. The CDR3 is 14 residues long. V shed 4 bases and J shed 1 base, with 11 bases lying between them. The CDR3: CASSPQVIQETQYF. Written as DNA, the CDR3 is TGTGCCAGCAGCCCCCAGGTCATCCAAGAGACCCAGTACTTC.

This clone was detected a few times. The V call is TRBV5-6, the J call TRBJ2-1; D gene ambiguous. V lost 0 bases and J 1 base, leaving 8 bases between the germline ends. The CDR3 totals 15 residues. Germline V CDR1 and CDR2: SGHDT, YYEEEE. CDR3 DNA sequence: TGTGCCAGCAGCTTGGACCTTAGGTCCTACAATGAGCAGTTCTTC. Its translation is CASSLDLRSYNEQFF.

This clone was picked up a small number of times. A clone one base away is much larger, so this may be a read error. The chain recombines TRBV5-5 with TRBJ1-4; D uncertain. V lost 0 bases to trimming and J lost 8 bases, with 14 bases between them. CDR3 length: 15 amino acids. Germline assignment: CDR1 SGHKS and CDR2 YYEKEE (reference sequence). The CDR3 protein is CASSLVAGPREKLFF. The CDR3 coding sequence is TGTGCCAGCAGCTTGGTAGCTGGACCGAGGGAAAAACTGTTTTTT.

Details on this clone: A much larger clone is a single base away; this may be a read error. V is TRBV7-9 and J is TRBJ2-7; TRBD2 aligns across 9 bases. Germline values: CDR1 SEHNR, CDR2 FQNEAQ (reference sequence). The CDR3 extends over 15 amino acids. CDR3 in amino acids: CASSPAGGLSYDQYF. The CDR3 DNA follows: TGTGCCAGCAGCCCAGCGGGAGGCCTCTCCTACGATCAGTACTTC.